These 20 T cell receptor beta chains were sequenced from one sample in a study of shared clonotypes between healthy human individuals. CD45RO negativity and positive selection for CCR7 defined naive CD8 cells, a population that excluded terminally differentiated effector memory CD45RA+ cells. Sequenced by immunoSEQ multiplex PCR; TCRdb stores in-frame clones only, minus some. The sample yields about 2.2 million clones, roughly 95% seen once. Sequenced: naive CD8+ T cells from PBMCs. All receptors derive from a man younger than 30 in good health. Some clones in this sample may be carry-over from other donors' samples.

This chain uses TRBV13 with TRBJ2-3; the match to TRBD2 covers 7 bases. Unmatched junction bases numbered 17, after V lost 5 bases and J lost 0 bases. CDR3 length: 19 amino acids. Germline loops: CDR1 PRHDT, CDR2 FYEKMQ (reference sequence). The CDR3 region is CASSDQSGIRETSTDTQYF. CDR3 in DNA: TGTGCCAGCAGCGACCAAAGCGGGATTAGGGAAACTAGCACAGATACGCAGTATTTT.

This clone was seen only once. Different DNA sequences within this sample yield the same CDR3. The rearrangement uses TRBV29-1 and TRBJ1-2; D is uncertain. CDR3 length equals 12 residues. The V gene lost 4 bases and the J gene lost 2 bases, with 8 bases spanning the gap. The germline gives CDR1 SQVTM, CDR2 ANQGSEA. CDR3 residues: CSVVTGNYGYTF. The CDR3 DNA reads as TGCAGCGTTGTCACCGGGAACTATGGCTACACCTTC. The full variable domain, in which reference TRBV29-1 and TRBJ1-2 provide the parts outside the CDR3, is SAVISQKPSRDICQRGTSLTIQCQVDSQVTMMFWYRQQPGQSLTLIATANQGSEATYESGFVIDKFPISRPNLTFSTLTVSNMSPEDSSIYLCSVVTGNYGYTFGSGTRLTVV.

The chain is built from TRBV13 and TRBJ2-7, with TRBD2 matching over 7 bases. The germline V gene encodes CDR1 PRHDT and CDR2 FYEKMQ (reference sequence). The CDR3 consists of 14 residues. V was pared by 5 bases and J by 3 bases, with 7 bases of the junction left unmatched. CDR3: CASSPEGGGYEQYF. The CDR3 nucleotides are TGTGCCAGCAGCCCCGAAGGCGGGGGCTACGAGCAGTACTTC.

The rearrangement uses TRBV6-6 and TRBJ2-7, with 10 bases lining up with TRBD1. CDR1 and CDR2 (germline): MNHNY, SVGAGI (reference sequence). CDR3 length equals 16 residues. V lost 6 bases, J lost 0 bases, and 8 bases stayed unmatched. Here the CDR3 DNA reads TGTGCCAGCAGCGGCGCCGGGACAGGGGCCTCCTACGAGCAGTACTTC. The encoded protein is CASSGAGTGASYEQYF.

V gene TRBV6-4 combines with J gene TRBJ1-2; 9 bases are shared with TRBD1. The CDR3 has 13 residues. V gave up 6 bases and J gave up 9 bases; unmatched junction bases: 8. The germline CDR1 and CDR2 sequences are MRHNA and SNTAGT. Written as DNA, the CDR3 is TGTGCCAGCAGATCGGGACAGGGTGGAAGCTACACCTTC. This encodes CASRSGQGGSYTF.

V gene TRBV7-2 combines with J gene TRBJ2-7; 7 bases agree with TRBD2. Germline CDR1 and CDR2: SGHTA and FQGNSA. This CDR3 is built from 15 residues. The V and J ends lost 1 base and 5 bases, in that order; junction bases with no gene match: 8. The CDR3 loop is CASSLGLLAEDEQYF. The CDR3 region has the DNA TGTGCCAGCAGCTTAGGGCTGCTAGCGGAAGACGAGCAGTACTTC.

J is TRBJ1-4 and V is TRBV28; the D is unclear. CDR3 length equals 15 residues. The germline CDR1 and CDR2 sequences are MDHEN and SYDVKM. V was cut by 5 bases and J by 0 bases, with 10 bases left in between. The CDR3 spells CASSLQVATNEKLFF. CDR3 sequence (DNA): TGTGCCAGCAGTCTTCAGGTAGCAACTAATGAAAAACTGTTTTTT.

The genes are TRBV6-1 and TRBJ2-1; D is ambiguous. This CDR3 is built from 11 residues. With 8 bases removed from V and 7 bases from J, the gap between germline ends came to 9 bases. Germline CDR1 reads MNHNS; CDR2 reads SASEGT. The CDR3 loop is CASGLENEQFF. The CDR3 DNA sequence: TGTGCCAGCGGCTTAGAGAATGAGCAGTTCTTC.

For the CDR3, the DNA is TGTGCCAGCAGTTTGATTTCGCAGGTGGGGTCCTACAATGAGCAGTTCTTC. Translating gives CASSLISQVGSYNEQFF. V and J are TRBV27 and TRBJ2-1; D gene ambiguous. CDR1 and CDR2 (germline): MNHEY, SMNVEV (reference sequence). This CDR3 is built from 17 residues. Trimming shortened V by 3 bases and J by 1 base, and 16 bases separated the two germline ends.

CDR3 sequence reads: CASSLGTGGSEQYF. The DNA for the CDR3 is TGTGCCAGCAGCTTGGGGACAGGAGGGTCCGAGCAGTACTTC. The rearrangement joins TRBV5-6 to TRBJ2-7, with a possible D match to TRBD1 (7 bases). CDR3 length: 14 residues. Germline values: CDR1 SGHDT, CDR2 YYEEEE. Trimming removed 0 bases from V and 6 bases from J, with 13 bases in between.

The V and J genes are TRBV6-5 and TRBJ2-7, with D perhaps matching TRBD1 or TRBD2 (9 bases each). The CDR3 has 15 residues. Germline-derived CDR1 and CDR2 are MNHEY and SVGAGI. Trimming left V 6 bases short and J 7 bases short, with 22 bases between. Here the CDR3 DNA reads TGTGCCAGCAGCAACAGGGGGCAAGCGGGAGGTGAGCAGTACTTC. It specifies CASSNRGQAGGEQYF.

The CDR3 DNA follows: TGTGCCAGCTCTCCGGGGTTCAAATACAATGAGCAGTTCTTC. The encoded protein is CASSPGFKYNEQFF. This chain joins TRBV2 and TRBJ2-1; weak D call: TRBD2 (5 bases). The germline V and J ends were trimmed by 8 bases and 4 bases, with 15 bases remaining between them. This CDR3 region has 14 residues. Looked up from germline, CDR1 is SNHLY and CDR2 is FYNNEI.

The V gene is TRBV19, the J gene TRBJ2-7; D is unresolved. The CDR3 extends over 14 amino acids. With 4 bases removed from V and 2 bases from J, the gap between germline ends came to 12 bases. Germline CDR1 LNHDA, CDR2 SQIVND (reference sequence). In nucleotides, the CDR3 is TGTGCCAGTAGTACCCGGTTGGCAACCTACGAGCAGTACTTC. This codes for CASSTRLATYEQYF.

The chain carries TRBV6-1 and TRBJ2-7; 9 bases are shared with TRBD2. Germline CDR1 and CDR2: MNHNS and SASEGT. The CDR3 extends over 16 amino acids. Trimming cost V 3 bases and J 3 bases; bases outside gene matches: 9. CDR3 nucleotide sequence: TGTGCCAGCAGTGATCGCCCCGGACTAGCGTTCTACGAGCAGTACTTC. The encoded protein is CASSDRPGLAFYEQYF.

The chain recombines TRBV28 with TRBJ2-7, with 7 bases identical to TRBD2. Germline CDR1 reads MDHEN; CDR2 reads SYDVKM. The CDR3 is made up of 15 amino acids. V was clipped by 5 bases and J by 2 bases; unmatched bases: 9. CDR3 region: CASSPVGGLTYEQYF. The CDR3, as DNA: TGTGCCAGCAGTCCCGTGGGGGGACTAACCTACGAGCAGTACTTC.

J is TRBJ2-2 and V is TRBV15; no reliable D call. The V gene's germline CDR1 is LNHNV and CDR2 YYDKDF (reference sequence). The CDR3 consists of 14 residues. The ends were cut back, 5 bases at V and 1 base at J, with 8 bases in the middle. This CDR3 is CATSGPGNTGELFF. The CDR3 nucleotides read TGTGCCACCAGCGGGCCGGGGAACACCGGGGAGCTGTTTTTT.

CDR3 nucleotide sequence: TGTGCCAGCAGCTTAGGCAGGCGATTGTCCTACGAGCAGTACTTC. Its translation: CASSLGRRLSYEQYF. This sequence joins TRBV11-2 and TRBJ2-7, with D uncertain. In germline, CDR1 is SGHAT, CDR2 FQNNGV. The V end lost 1 base, the J end lost 1 base, and 11 bases lay between the germline ends. CDR3 size: 15 residues.

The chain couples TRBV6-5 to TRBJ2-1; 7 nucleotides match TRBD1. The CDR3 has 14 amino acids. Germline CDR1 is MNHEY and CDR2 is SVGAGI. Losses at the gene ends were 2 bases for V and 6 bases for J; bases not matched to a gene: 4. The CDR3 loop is CASSYKGAGNEQFF. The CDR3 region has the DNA TGTGCCAGCAGTTACAAGGGGGCGGGCAATGAGCAGTTCTTC.

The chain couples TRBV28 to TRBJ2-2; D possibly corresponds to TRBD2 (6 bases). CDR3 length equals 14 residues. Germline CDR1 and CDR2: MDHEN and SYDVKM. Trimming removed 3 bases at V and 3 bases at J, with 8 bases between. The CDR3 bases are TGTGCCAGCAGTTTGGCGGGACACACCGGGGAGCTGTTTTTT. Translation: CASSLAGHTGELFF.

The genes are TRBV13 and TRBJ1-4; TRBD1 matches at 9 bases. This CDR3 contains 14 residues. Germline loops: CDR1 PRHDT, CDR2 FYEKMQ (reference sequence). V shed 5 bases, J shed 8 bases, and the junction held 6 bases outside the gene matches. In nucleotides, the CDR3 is TGTGCCAGCAGCCCGGGACAGGGAACCGAAAAACTGTTTTTT. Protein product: CASSPGQGTEKLFF. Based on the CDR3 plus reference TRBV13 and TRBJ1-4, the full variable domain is AAGVIQSPRHLIKEKRETATLKCYPIPRHDTVYWYQQGPGQDPQFLISFYEKMQSDKGSIPDRFSAQQFSDYHSELNMSSLELGDSALYFCASSPGQGTEKLFFGSGTQLSVL.